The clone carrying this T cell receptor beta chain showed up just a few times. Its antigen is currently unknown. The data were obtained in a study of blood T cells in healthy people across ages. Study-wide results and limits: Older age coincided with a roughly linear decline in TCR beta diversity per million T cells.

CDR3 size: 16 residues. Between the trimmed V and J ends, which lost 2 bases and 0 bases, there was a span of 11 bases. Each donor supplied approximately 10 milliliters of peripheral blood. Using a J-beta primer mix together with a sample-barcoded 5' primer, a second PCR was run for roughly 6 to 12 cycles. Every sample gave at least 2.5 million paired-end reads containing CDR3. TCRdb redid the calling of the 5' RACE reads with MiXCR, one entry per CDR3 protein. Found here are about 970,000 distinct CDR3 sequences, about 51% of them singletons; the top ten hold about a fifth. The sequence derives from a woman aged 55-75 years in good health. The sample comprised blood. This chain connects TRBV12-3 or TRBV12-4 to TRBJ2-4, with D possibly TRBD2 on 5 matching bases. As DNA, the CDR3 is TGTGCCAGCAGTTTACTCAGAGAGGGAGCCAAAAACATTCAGTACTTC. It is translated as CASSLLREGAKNIQYF.